A single sample is the source of the 25 T cell receptor beta chains below, sequenced in a study of CD8 T cells in Susac syndrome (dated by TCRdb to between 2018 and 2021). The library was prepared using the immunoSEQ multiplex PCR assay. RNA was extracted with the RNeasy kit and roughly 0.5 to 1 ug was reverse transcribed using random hexamers. The public reads were run again by TCRdb, first through fastp at Q25 and then through MiXCR, and only productive beta chains were kept. Each entry is one CDR3 protein sequence, shown with its most common DNA and genes. In this sample the table shows 150,000 to 200,000 distinct CDR3 sequences, 90% to 95% of which occur a single time. The top ten clones comprise 0.12% of the sample. The source material was CD4+ T cells from PBMCs. These receptors were collected from a human donor with Susac syndrome.

The chain recombines TRBV7-9 with TRBJ2-5; D possibly matches TRBD1 or TRBD2 (6 bases each). CDR1 SEHNR and CDR2 FQNEAQ come from the germline V gene (reference sequence). The length of the CDR3 is 16 residues. The V end lost 3 bases, the J end lost 1 base, and 15 bases lay between the germline ends. The CDR3 region is CASSFPRGGLQETQYF. CDR3 nucleotides: TGTGCCAGCAGCTTTCCCCGAGGGGGACTCCAAGAGACCCAGTACTTC.

The J gene is TRBJ2-7, the V gene TRBV15; 11 bases are a match to TRBD1. Germline V gives CDR1 LNHNV, CDR2 YYDKDF (reference sequence). The V gene end was trimmed by 3 bases and the J gene end by 1 base; junction bases not matched to a gene: 2. The CDR3 loop spans 15 amino acids. The CDR3 protein is CATSRGTGGSYEQYF. CDR3 DNA: TGTGCCACCAGCAGGGGGACAGGGGGGTCCTACGAGCAGTACTTC. Full variable domain (rest looked up from reference TRBV15 and TRBJ2-7): DAMVIQNPRYQVTQFGKPVTLSCSQTLNHNVMYWYQQKSSQAPKLLFHYYDKDFNNEADTPDNFQSRRPNTSFCFLDIRSPGLGDTAMYLCATSRGTGGSYEQYFGPGTRLTVT.

This clonotype was observed a few times. This sequence joins TRBV4-1 and TRBJ2-5, with 7 bases that match TRBD2. Germline lookup yields CDR1 MGHRA and CDR2 YSYEKL. The trim removed 1 base at V and 5 bases at J, leaving 4 bases unmatched. The CDR3 extends over 14 amino acids. CDR3 in amino acids: CASSQAGGGETQYF. In DNA form, the CDR3 reads TGCGCCAGCAGCCAAGCGGGGGGAGGGGAGACCCAGTACTTC.

CDR3 DNA sequence: TGCGCCAGCAGTCCCAGATCGAGCTCCTATAATTCACCCCTCCACTTT. The encoded protein is CASSPRSSSYNSPLHF. This chain connects TRBV23-1 to TRBJ1-6; D uncertain. TRBV23-1 is an open reading frame whose function is uncertain. The CDR3 contains 16 residues. V was trimmed by 4 bases and J by 0 bases, leaving 10 bases between them.

This rearrangement joins TRBV20-1 to TRBJ1-1; D remains ambiguous. CDR1 and CDR2 from the germline V gene are DFQATT and SNEGSKA (reference sequence). V shed 0 bases and J shed 11 bases, with 16 bases lying between them. The length of the CDR3 is 13 residues. The CDR3 loop reads CSARDGTAWRAFF. The CDR3 region has the DNA TGCAGTGCTAGAGATGGCACGGCATGGAGGGCTTTCTTT.

V and J are TRBV9 and TRBJ1-2, with 10 bases lining up with TRBD1. CDR3 length: 15 amino acids. Germline loops: CDR1 SGDLS, CDR2 YYNGEE. V gave up 4 bases and J gave up 2 bases; unmatched junction bases: 5. The CDR3 DNA reads TGTGCCAGCAGCCTACGGACAGGGGGAAACTATGGCTACACCTTC. This codes for CASSLRTGGNYGYTF.

The J gene is TRBJ2-1, the V gene TRBV7-6, with 8 bases that match TRBD1. Trimming cost V 5 bases and J 9 bases; bases outside gene matches: 3. The CDR3 loop spans 12 amino acids. The germline CDR1 and CDR2 sequences are SGHVS and FNYEAQ. The CDR3 DNA is TGTGCCAGCAGCGGACAGGGCGGTGAGCAGTTCTTC. Amino acids: CASSGQGGEQFF.

This sequence joins TRBV20-1 and TRBJ2-5; TRBD1 agrees at 9 bases. With 6 bases clipped from V and 9 bases from J, the junction kept 8 bases outside the gene matches. Germline V gene data show CDR1 as DFQATT and CDR2 as SNEGSKA (reference sequence). The CDR3 has 12 residues. The CDR3 nucleotides read TGCAGTGCCAACCCGGGACAGGGTCCCCAGTACTTC. It codes for CSANPGQGPQYF.

V gene TRBV20-1 combines with J gene TRBJ1-1, with D uncertain. This CDR3 has 12 amino acids. Germline-derived CDR1 and CDR2 are DFQATT and SNEGSKA (reference sequence). The ends were cut back, 3 bases at V and 2 bases at J, with 7 bases in the middle. CDR3 nucleotides: TGCAGTGCTAGTTTGGGAAACACTGAAGCTTTCTTT. This codes for CSASLGNTEAFF.

This clonotype was seen once. The chain uses TRBV12-3 or TRBV12-4 and TRBJ1-5; no reliable D call. The CDR3 is 16 residues long. The germline V and J ends were trimmed by 7 bases and 0 bases, with 16 bases remaining between them. CDR3 amino acids: CASTTSYGVSNQPQHF. CDR3 bases: TGTGCCAGCACTACCAGTTATGGGGTTAGCAATCAGCCCCAGCATTTT.

The rearrangement links TRBV19 to TRBJ2-7; D might be TRBD2 (6 bases). Germline V lookup: CDR1 LNHDA, CDR2 SQIVND (reference sequence). The CDR3 has 14 amino acids. The germline V and J ends were trimmed by 3 bases and 0 bases, with 9 bases remaining between them. The DNA for the CDR3 is TGTGCCAGTAGTATTCGGGGGAGCTCCTACGAGCAGTACTTC. It specifies CASSIRGSSYEQYF.

V is TRBV27 and J is TRBJ1-6; perhaps TRBD1 as D (5 bases). The CDR3 contains 16 residues. V was trimmed by 2 bases and J by 7 bases, leaving 15 bases between them. Germline values: CDR1 MNHEY, CDR2 SMNVEV (reference sequence). The CDR3 region has the DNA TGTGCCAGCAGTTTAAGGGGTCCAGGCGCAAATTCACCCCTCCACTTT. Translation: CASSLRGPGANSPLHF.

A note on this clonotype: One end of the junction is discordant with germline, which a read error may explain. The chain is built from TRBV30 and TRBJ2-2; 7 nucleotides align to TRBD1. The CDR3 totals 13 residues. The germline V gene encodes CDR1 GTSNPN and CDR2 SVGIG (reference sequence). This chain's CDR3 is CAWSQGNAGELFF. The CDR3 DNA is TGTGCCTGGTCACAGGGGAACGCCGGGGAGCTGTTTTTT.

The rearrangement links TRBV12-3 or TRBV12-4 to TRBJ2-7; D possibly corresponds to TRBD1 (5 bases). The V end lost 3 bases, the J end lost 3 bases, and 12 bases lay between the germline ends. This CDR3 region has 14 residues. CDR3 in amino acids: CASSFRQQLYEQYF. The CDR3 DNA sequence: TGTGCCAGCAGTTTCCGACAGCAACTCTACGAGCAGTACTTC.

The rearrangement joins TRBV9 to TRBJ2-7; 8 nucleotides agree with TRBD1. Unmatched junction bases numbered 8, after V lost 4 bases and J lost 2 bases. The V gene's germline CDR1 is SGDLS and CDR2 YYNGEE. This CDR3 region has 15 residues. CDR3 sequence (DNA): TGTGCCAGCAGCACCTCCGGGACAGGACCCTACGAGCAGTACTTC. Protein product: CASSTSGTGPYEQYF.

J is TRBJ2-5 and V is TRBV20-1; TRBD2 aligns across 12 bases. Germline lookup yields CDR1 DFQATT and CDR2 SNEGSKA (reference sequence). This CDR3 is 15 amino acids long. V was clipped by 6 bases and J by 5 bases; unmatched bases: 10. This chain's CDR3 is CSAPDTGTSGETQYF. The CDR3 nucleotides read TGCAGTGCCCCCGATACCGGGACTAGCGGGGAGACCCAGTACTTC.

The V and J genes are TRBV5-4 and TRBJ1-1; no clear D. Trimming took 4 bases from V and 0 from J, leaving 10 bases between them. CDR1 is SGHNT, CDR2 YYREEE, per germline (reference sequence). This CDR3 contains 14 residues. The CDR3 loop is CASSPEKMNTEAFF. CDR3 coding DNA: TGTGCCAGCAGCCCGGAGAAGATGAACACTGAAGCTTTCTTT.

This clonotype was found a few times. This chain connects TRBV12-3 or TRBV12-4 to TRBJ2-7, with D maybe TRBD1 (5 bases). The CDR3 is 14 residues long. Trimming stripped 2 bases from V and 2 bases from J, with 10 bases between. CDR3 sequence: CASSLRQGAYEQYF. In nucleotides, the CDR3 is TGTGCCAGCAGTTTAAGGCAGGGTGCCTACGAGCAGTACTTC.

The gene calls are TRBV6-5 and TRBJ2-3; D is unresolved. Germline CDR1 MNHEY, CDR2 SVGAGI. Trimming removed 7 bases at V and 0 bases at J, with 14 bases between. The length of the CDR3 is 15 residues. The chain's CDR3 is CASTSTATSTDTQYF. CDR3 coding DNA: TGTGCCAGCACCTCGACTGCGACTAGCACAGATACGCAGTATTTT.

The chain uses TRBV11-2 and TRBJ1-2, with D possibly TRBD1 on 6 matching bases. This CDR3 has 14 residues. V gave up 5 bases and J gave up 0 bases, with 10 bases separating them. Germline V gene lookup returns CDR1 SGHAT and CDR2 FQNNGV. CDR3 bases: TGTGCCAGCAGCGGCGGGACAACTAACTATGGCTACACCTTC. Its translation: CASSGGTTNYGYTF.

The chain employs TRBV18 and TRBJ2-1, with a possible D match to TRBD2 (5 bases). In germline, CDR1 is KGHSH, CDR2 LQKENI. The V end was cut by 2 bases, the J end by 7 bases, with 12 bases between. The CDR3 extends over 14 amino acids. CDR3 DNA sequence: TGTGCCAGCTCACCAGACTATACTAGAAATGAGCAGTTCTTC. Its translation: CASSPDYTRNEQFF.

This chain uses TRBV7-3 with TRBJ1-6; D is undetermined. Germline loops: CDR1 SGHTA, CDR2 FQGTGA. The V gene lost 3 bases and the J gene lost 10 bases, with 10 bases spanning the gap. The CDR3 length is 13 residues. Written as DNA, the CDR3 is TGTGCCAGCAGCTTTGACCCCAACTCACCCCTCCACTTT. It translates to CASSFDPNSPLHF.

The DNA for the CDR3 is TGTGCCAGTAGCTTTCAGGGTCTAGGGCAGTTCTTC. Its protein is CASSFQGLGQFF. The gene calls are TRBV19 and TRBJ2-1; tentatively, D is TRBD1 (5 bases). This CDR3 has 12 residues. V lost 6 bases, J lost 12 bases, and 15 bases lay in between. CDR1 and CDR2 from the germline V gene are LNHDA and SQIVND (reference sequence).

For the CDR3, the DNA is TGTGCCACCAGCAGAGATTGGGACTCCTACGAGCAGTACTTC. Its protein product is CATSRDWDSYEQYF. The rearrangement uses TRBV15 and TRBJ2-7, with unresolved D. Per the germline V gene, CDR1 is LNHNV and CDR2 is YYDKDF (reference sequence). The V gene lost 0 bases and the J gene lost 0 bases, with 6 bases spanning the gap. CDR3 size: 14 residues.

This clonotype has only one observation. The J gene is TRBJ2-5, the V gene TRBV15; perhaps TRBD1 as D (5 bases). This CDR3 has 18 amino acids. The ends were cut back, 0 bases at V and 4 bases at J, with 21 bases in the middle. The germline CDR1 and CDR2 sequences are LNHNV and YYDKDF (reference sequence). CDR3 sequence (DNA): TGTGCCACCAGCAGAGACCGAGCACTGGGGCCCTTATCAGAGACCCAGTACTTC. Translating gives CATSRDRALGPLSETQYF.